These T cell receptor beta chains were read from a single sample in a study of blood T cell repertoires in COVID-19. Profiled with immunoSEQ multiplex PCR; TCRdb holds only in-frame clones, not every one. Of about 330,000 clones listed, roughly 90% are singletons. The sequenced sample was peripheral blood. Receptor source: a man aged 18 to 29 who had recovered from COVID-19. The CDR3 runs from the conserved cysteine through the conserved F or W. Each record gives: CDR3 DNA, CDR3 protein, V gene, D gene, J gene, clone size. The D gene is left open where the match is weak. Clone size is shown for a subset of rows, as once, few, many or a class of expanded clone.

CDR3 DNA: TGTGCCAGCAGTCATATATCAGGGGTTCCTGAAGCTTTCTTT; CDR3 protein: CASSHISGVPEAFF; V gene: TRBV7-9; D gene: NA; J gene: TRBJ1-1; clone size: few
CDR3 DNA: TGTGCCAGCAGTTACGAGGCAGGAGGAACAGATACGCAGTATTTT; CDR3 protein: CASSYEAGGTDTQYF; V gene: TRBV6-5; D gene: NA; J gene: TRBJ2-3; clone size: NA
CDR3 DNA: TGCAGCGTTTCTCTAAGCCAAGAGACCCAGTACTTC; CDR3 protein: CSVSLSQETQYF; V gene: TRBV29-1; D gene: NA; J gene: TRBJ2-5; clone size: NA
CDR3 DNA: TGCGCCAGCAGTGCCGGGACAGGTCCCTACGAGCAGTACTTC; CDR3 protein: CASSAGTGPYEQYF; V gene: TRBV10-1; D gene: TRBD1; J gene: TRBJ2-7; clone size: NA
CDR3 DNA: TGTGCCAGCAGTGAAGCTGGGACAGGGGGCGGGGAATCACCCCTCCACTTT; CDR3 protein: CASSEAGTGGGESPLHF; V gene: TRBV6-1; D gene: TRBD1; J gene: TRBJ1-6; clone size: NA
CDR3 DNA: TGTGCCAGCTCGGAGAGAAATACGAACACCGGGGAGCTGTTTTTT; CDR3 protein: CASSERNTNTGELFF; V gene: TRBV18; D gene: NA; J gene: TRBJ2-2; clone size: NA
CDR3 DNA: TGTGCCAGCAGCTTGCGAGGACAGGGCTGGGGCGAGCAGTACTTC; CDR3 protein: CASSLRGQGWGEQYF; V gene: TRBV5-4; D gene: TRBD1; J gene: TRBJ2-7; clone size: NA
CDR3 DNA: TGTGCCAGCACCCGTTCCGGGGAGCCCCAGCATTTT; CDR3 protein: CASTRSGEPQHF; V gene: TRBV12-3/TRBV12-4; D gene: NA; J gene: TRBJ1-5; clone size: NA
CDR3 DNA: TGTGCCAGCAGTTTAGTTCGGGGGGGAGGCTACACCTTC; CDR3 protein: CASSLVRGGGYTF; V gene: TRBV12-3/TRBV12-4; D gene: NA; J gene: TRBJ1-2; clone size: NA
CDR3 DNA: TGTGCCAGCGCGAAGGGACAGGGCGTGAACACTGAAGCTTTCTTT; CDR3 protein: CASAKGQGVNTEAFF; V gene: TRBV2; D gene: TRBD1; J gene: TRBJ1-1; clone size: NA
CDR3 DNA: TGTGCCAGTAACCTACGGGGAACAGATACGCAGTATTTT; CDR3 protein: CASNLRGTDTQYF; V gene: TRBV19; D gene: NA; J gene: TRBJ2-3; clone size: NA
CDR3 DNA: TGTGCCAGCAGCCTAACCGGACAGGGCGATCAGCCCCAGCATTTT; CDR3 protein: CASSLTGQGDQPQHF; V gene: TRBV3-1/TRBV3-2; D gene: TRBD1; J gene: TRBJ1-5; clone size: NA
CDR3 DNA: TGTGCCAGCAGCTCCCTTAGCGGAGGTGAAGCTTTCTTT; CDR3 protein: CASSSLSGGEAFF; V gene: TRBV13; D gene: NA; J gene: TRBJ1-1; clone size: NA
CDR3 DNA: TGTGCCAGCAGTGAAGTCCCGCGGGGGGAGACCCAGTACTTC; CDR3 protein: CASSEVPRGETQYF; V gene: TRBV2; D gene: TRBD2; J gene: TRBJ2-5; clone size: NA
CDR3 DNA: TGTGCCATCAGTGAGAGTGTCGGGGGGGATTCATACAATGAGCAGTTCTTC; CDR3 protein: CAISESVGGDSYNEQFF; V gene: TRBV10-3; D gene: TRBD2; J gene: TRBJ2-1; clone size: NA
CDR3 DNA: TGCAGCGCTGAACAGGGGGGACCCAAGGGCACTGAAGCTTTCTTT; CDR3 protein: CSAEQGGPKGTEAFF; V gene: TRBV29-1; D gene: TRBD1; J gene: TRBJ1-1; clone size: NA
CDR3 DNA: TGTGCCAGCAGCCTGGAGACCGGGACTAGCGGGTTATCGGGCACCGGGGAGCTGTTTTTT; CDR3 protein: CASSLETGTSGLSGTGELFF; V gene: TRBV6-6; D gene: TRBD2; J gene: TRBJ2-2; clone size: NA
CDR3 DNA: TGTGCCAGCAGTGAGGCAGGGGGTAGCTATGGCTACACCTTC; CDR3 protein: CASSEAGGSYGYTF; V gene: TRBV25-1; D gene: TRBD1; J gene: TRBJ1-2; clone size: NA
CDR3 DNA: TGTGCCAGCAGACCCGGGACTAGCCCCCACGAGCAGTACTTC; CDR3 protein: CASRPGTSPHEQYF; V gene: TRBV14; D gene: TRBD2; J gene: TRBJ2-7; clone size: NA
CDR3 DNA: TGTGCCAGCAGCCCCAGAGACCCGGGACTAGCCGAGTTCGCGAACACCGGGGAGCTGTTTTTT; CDR3 protein: CASSPRDPGLAEFANTGELFF; V gene: TRBV9; D gene: TRBD2; J gene: TRBJ2-2; clone size: NA
CDR3 DNA: TGTGCCAGCAGCTTAAATCAGGGGGCAGGTGAAAAACTGTTTTTT; CDR3 protein: CASSLNQGAGEKLFF; V gene: TRBV7-2; D gene: TRBD1; J gene: TRBJ1-4; clone size: NA
CDR3 DNA: TGTGCCAGTGCTGACAGGCCTTACTACGAGCAGTACTTC; CDR3 protein: CASADRPYYEQYF; V gene: TRBV6-5; D gene: NA; J gene: TRBJ2-7; clone size: NA
CDR3 DNA: TGCAGCGTCCAAAGAGGGCCAGATACGCAGTATTTT; CDR3 protein: CSVQRGPDTQYF; V gene: TRBV29-1; D gene: NA; J gene: TRBJ2-3; clone size: NA
CDR3 DNA: TGCGCCAGCAGCCAAGATCGTGGGACAGGGTCTTCCTACGAGCAGTACTTC; CDR3 protein: CASSQDRGTGSSYEQYF; V gene: TRBV4-1; D gene: TRBD1; J gene: TRBJ2-7; clone size: NA
CDR3 DNA: TGTGCCAGCAGCCAAGTCTACGACACTGGAAACACCATATATTTT; CDR3 protein: CASSQVYDTGNTIYF; V gene: TRBV3-1/TRBV3-2; D gene: NA; J gene: TRBJ1-3; clone size: NA
CDR3 DNA: TGCGCCAGCAGCCAACAGGGAAGCTCCTACAATGAGCAGTTCTTC; CDR3 protein: CASSQQGSSYNEQFF; V gene: TRBV5-1; D gene: NA; J gene: TRBJ2-1; clone size: NA
CDR3 DNA: TGTGCCAGCAGCTTGGGACAGGGGAACGTGCAGTACTTC; CDR3 protein: CASSLGQGNVQYF; V gene: TRBV7-7; D gene: TRBD1; J gene: TRBJ2-7; clone size: NA
CDR3 DNA: TGTGCCAGTAGTTATGGCCGCTCCCTGAACACTGAAGCTTTCTTT; CDR3 protein: CASSYGRSLNTEAFF; V gene: TRBV19; D gene: NA; J gene: TRBJ1-1; clone size: NA
CDR3 DNA: TGTGCCAGCAGTTACGACGGGAGTGGGGAGCTGTTTTTT; CDR3 protein: CASSYDGSGELFF; V gene: TRBV6-6; D gene: NA; J gene: TRBJ2-2; clone size: NA
CDR3 DNA: TGTGCCAGCAGCTTAACTGGTGGTCAGGGACTACAAGAGACCCAGTACTTC; CDR3 protein: CASSLTGGQGLQETQYF; V gene: TRBV7-3; D gene: TRBD2; J gene: TRBJ2-5; clone size: NA
CDR3 DNA: TGCAGTGCAGACACAGGGTCCGAGCAGTACTTC; CDR3 protein: CSADTGSEQYF; V gene: TRBV20-1; D gene: NA; J gene: TRBJ2-7; clone size: NA
CDR3 DNA: TGTGCCAGCAGCCGGACCCGTACAGGGTCTTTAGCCAAAAACATTCAGTACTTC; CDR3 protein: CASSRTRTGSLAKNIQYF; V gene: TRBV3-1/TRBV3-2; D gene: NA; J gene: TRBJ2-4; clone size: NA
CDR3 DNA: TGTGCCAGCACGGGGGGGCTAGAGCAGTACTTC; CDR3 protein: CASTGGLEQYF; V gene: TRBV25-1; D gene: TRBD2; J gene: TRBJ2-7; clone size: NA
CDR3 DNA: TGTGCCAGCAGCACTCCGGGTAGCGGGATGATGGAGAGGAATGAGCAGTTCTTC; CDR3 protein: CASSTPGSGMMERNEQFF; V gene: TRBV9; D gene: TRBD2; J gene: TRBJ2-1; clone size: NA
CDR3 DNA: TGTGCCTGGAGTGACGGGGCCTGGGGGCTTTTAGCTTTCTTT; CDR3 protein: CAWSDGAWGLLAFF; V gene: TRBV30; D gene: NA; J gene: TRBJ1-1; clone size: NA
CDR3 DNA: TGTGCCAGCAGTTACTCGGAGCGGGGGGGCCGGGATACGCAGTATTTT; CDR3 protein: CASSYSERGGRDTQYF; V gene: TRBV6-5; D gene: TRBD2; J gene: TRBJ2-3; clone size: NA
CDR3 DNA: TGTGCCAGCAGAGAGCGGGCCAATGAGCAGTTCTTC; CDR3 protein: CASRERANEQFF; V gene: TRBV12-3/TRBV12-4; D gene: NA; J gene: TRBJ2-1; clone size: NA
CDR3 DNA: TGTGCCAGCTCGCCGACAGGGGGCTGGTATGGCTACACCTTC; CDR3 protein: CASSPTGGWYGYTF; V gene: TRBV18; D gene: TRBD1; J gene: TRBJ1-2; clone size: once
CDR3 DNA: TGCGCCAGCAGCTACGGGACAGGGTGGGCCGGGGAGCTGTTTTTT; CDR3 protein: CASSYGTGWAGELFF; V gene: TRBV5-1; D gene: TRBD1; J gene: TRBJ2-2; clone size: NA
CDR3 DNA: TGCGCCAGCAGCCAAGACAGGGGGAACTATGGCTACACCTTC; CDR3 protein: CASSQDRGNYGYTF; V gene: TRBV4-1; D gene: TRBD1; J gene: TRBJ1-2; clone size: NA
CDR3 DNA: TGTGCCACCGTAGATAGCCTACGAGCCGGACAGGGGGCCTACGAGCAGTACTTC; CDR3 protein: CATVDSLRAGQGAYEQYF; V gene: TRBV27; D gene: TRBD1; J gene: TRBJ2-7; clone size: NA
CDR3 DNA: TGTGCCAGCGCCTATAGCAAGCGAGAGACCCAGTACTTC; CDR3 protein: CASAYSKRETQYF; V gene: TRBV27; D gene: NA; J gene: TRBJ2-5; clone size: NA